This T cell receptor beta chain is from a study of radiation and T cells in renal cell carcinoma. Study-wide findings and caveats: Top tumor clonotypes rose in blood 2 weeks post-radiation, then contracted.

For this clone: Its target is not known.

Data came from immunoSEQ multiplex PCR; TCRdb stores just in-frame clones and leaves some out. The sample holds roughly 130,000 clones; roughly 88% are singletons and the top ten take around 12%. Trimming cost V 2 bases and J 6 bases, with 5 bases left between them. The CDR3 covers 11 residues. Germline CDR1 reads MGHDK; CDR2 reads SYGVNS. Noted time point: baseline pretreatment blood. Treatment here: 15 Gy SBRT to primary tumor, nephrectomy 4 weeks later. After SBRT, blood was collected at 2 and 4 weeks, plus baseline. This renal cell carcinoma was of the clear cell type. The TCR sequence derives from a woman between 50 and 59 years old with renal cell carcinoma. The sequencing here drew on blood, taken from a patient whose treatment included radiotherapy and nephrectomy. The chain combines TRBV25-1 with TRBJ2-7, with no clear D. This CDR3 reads CASSEMGEQYF. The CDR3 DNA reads TGTGCCAGCAGTGAAATGGGCGAGCAGTACTTC.